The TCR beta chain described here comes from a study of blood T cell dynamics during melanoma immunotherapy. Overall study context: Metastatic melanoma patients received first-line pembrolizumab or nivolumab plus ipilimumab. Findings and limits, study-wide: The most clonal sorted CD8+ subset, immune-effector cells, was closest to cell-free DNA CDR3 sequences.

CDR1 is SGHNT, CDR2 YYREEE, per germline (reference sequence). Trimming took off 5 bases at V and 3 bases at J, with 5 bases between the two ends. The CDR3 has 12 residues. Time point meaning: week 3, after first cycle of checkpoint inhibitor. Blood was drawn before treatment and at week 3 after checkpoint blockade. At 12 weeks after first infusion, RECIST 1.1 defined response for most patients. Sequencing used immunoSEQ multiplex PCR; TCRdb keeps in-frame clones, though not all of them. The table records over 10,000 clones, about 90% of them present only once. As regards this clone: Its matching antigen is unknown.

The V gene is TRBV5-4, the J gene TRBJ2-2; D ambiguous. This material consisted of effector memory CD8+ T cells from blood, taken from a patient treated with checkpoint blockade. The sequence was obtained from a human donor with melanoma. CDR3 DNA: TGTGCCAGCAGATCCGACACCGGGGAGCTGTTTTTT. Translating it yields CASRSDTGELFF.